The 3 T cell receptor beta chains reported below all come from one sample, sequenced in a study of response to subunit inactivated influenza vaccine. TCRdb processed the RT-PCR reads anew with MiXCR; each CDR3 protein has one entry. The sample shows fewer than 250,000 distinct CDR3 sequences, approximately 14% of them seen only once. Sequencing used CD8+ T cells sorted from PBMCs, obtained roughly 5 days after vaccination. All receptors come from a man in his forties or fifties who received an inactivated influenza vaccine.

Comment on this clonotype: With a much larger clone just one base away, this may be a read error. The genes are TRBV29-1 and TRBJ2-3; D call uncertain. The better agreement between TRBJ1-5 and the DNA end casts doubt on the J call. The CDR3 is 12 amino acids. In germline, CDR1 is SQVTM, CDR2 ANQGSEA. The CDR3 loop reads CSVDLRSDTQHF. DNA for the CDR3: TGCAGCGTTGACCTGCGTTCAGATACGCAGCATTTT.

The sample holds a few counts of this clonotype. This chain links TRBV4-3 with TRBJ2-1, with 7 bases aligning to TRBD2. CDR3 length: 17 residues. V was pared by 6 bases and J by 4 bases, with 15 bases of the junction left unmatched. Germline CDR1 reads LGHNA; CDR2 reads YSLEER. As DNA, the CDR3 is TGCGCCAGCAGGAGATCGAAACTAGCGAGCTCTTACAATGAGCAGTTCTTC. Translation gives CASRRSKLASSYNEQFF.

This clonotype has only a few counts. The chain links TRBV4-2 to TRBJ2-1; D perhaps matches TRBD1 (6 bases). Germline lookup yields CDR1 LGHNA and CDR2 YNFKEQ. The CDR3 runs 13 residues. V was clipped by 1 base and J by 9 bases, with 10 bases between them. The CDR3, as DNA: TGTGCCAGCAGCCAAGGGGGGCATACTGAGCAGTTCTTC. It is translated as CASSQGGHTEQFF.